Below are 14 T cell receptor beta chains sequenced from a single sample in a study of tumor-infiltrating lymphocytes in primary liver carcinoma. The tissue used was unsorted bulk material of about 19-31 mg. RNA and DNA were co-extracted from it with the AllPrep DNA/RNA mini kit. TCR beta cDNA was reverse-transcribed from around 0.55 ug of total RNA. The reaction used a constant-region primer and ProtoScript II reverse transcriptase. Employing slightly modified ARM-PCR, three nested multiplex PCR rounds were run, and these gave rise to the TCR beta libraries. Investigators reported that the first two PCR rounds, at 9 to 11 cycles each, used TRBV1-TRBV30 forward primers with a C-beta reverse primer. A single record per CDR3 protein comes from TCRdb applying MiXCR to the multiplex PCR reads. The top ten clones hold around 50% of a sample with 55,000 to 65,000 distinct CDR3 sequences, roughly 70% of them seen once.

The specimen sequenced was liver tumor tissue from sampling region 2. As to subset: tumor region T2, inferior pole. These receptors were collected from a man aged 35 to 55 with primary liver carcinoma and hepatitis B virus infection.

As concerns this clonotype: The junction does not match germline at one end; this may be a read error. CDR3 nucleotides: TGTGCCAGCATTTACGCAGAACTTCCACCCCTCCACTTT. This encodes CASIYAELPPLHF. The V gene is TRBV6-5, the J gene TRBJ1-6; D is ambiguous. Looked up from germline, CDR1 is MNHEY and CDR2 is SVGAGI. The CDR3 is made up of 13 amino acids.

Worth noting for this clonotype: Relative to the germline gene, one junction end is altered; a read error may explain this. This rearrangement joins TRBV11-3 to TRBJ2-3; 8 bases match TRBD2. From germline, CDR1 is SGHNT and CDR2 YENEEA. This CDR3 region has 16 residues. The CDR3 is CASSLDSGKGPYTQYF. The DNA for the CDR3 is TGTGCCAGTAGCTTGGATAGCGGGAAAGGCCCATATACGCAGTATTTT.

The sample holds a few counts of this clonotype. This may be a read error: a much more frequent sequence differs by one nucleotide. The chain employs TRBV4-3 and TRBJ1-1; D unresolved. Trimming shortened V by 1 base and J by 1 base, and 4 bases separated the two germline ends. From germline, CDR1 is LGHNA and CDR2 YSLEER. This CDR3 is 13 amino acids long. DNA of the CDR3: TGCGCCAGCAGCCAAGGGGAGAACACTGAAGCTTTCTTT. It specifies CASSQGENTEAFF.

For this clonotype: Here the CDR3 omits its conserved ending phenylalanine or tryptophan, so a read error is the likely source. V usage is TRBV6-2 or TRBV6-3 and J usage is TRBJ2-7, with D unresolved. Germline CDR1 MNHEY, CDR2 SVGEGT. Trimming took off 4 bases at V and 2 bases at J, with 6 bases between the two ends. This CDR3 comprises 12 residues. The CDR3 loop reads CASSCSAYEQYC. For the CDR3, the DNA is TGTGCCAGCAGTTGCTCCGCCTACGAGCAGTACTGC.

As to this clonotype: The conserved closing phenylalanine or tryptophan is absent in this CDR3, likely reflecting a read error. V and J are TRBV4-1 and TRBJ2-3, with a tentative D call TRBD2 (5 bases). The V and J ends lost 3 bases and 6 bases respectively, with 25 bases between them. Germline CDR1 and CDR2: MGHRA and YSYEKL. The CDR3 is made up of 18 amino acids. CDR3 residues: CASSQTIPLAGVTDTQYS. The CDR3 DNA sequence: TGCGCCAGCAGCCAGACCATTCCCCTAGCAGGAGTCACCGATACGCAGTATTCT.

J is TRBJ2-5 and V is TRBV7-9; maybe TRBD2 (7 bases). CDR3 length equals 14 residues. V dropped 5 bases and J dropped 5 bases, with 15 bases sitting between them. From germline, CDR1 is SEHNR and CDR2 FQNEAQ (reference sequence). The CDR3 protein is CASSRGGLQETQYF. CDR3 coding DNA: TGTGCCAGCAGCAGGGGGGGACTCCAGGAGACCCAGTACTTC.

Regarding this clonotype: A read error may produce the germline difference seen at one junction end. The chain recombines TRBV6-2 or TRBV6-3 with TRBJ2-1; D not resolved. The CDR3 length is 11 residues. Germline lookup yields CDR1 MNHEY and CDR2 SVGEGT. In DNA form, the CDR3 reads TGTGTCAGCAGTTACGAGAAGCAATGGTTCTTC. Residues: CVSSYEKQWFF.

This clonotype was seen a few times. This chain joins TRBV7-2 and TRBJ1-1; no clear D gene. Germline V lookup: CDR1 SGHTA, CDR2 FQGNSA. The ends were cut back, 5 bases at V and 5 bases at J, with 9 bases in the middle. The CDR3 is 12 amino acids. The CDR3 DNA is TGTGCCAGCAGCCGGATCGGGACTGAAGCTTTCTTT. This translates into CASSRIGTEAFF.

Concerning this clonotype itself: Possible read error: a much larger clone is one base away. This chain connects TRBV6-1 to TRBJ2-3; 8 bases are a match to TRBD1. The V and J ends lost 7 bases and 11 bases, in that order; junction bases with no gene match: 8. The germline V gene encodes CDR1 MNHNS and CDR2 SASEGT. CDR3 size: 12 residues. CDR3 DNA: TGTGCCAGCAAATCGGGGACAGGCATGCAGTATTTT. Protein sequence: CASKSGTGMQYF.

Details on this clonotype: A junction boundary mismatches the germline segment, possibly from a read error. CDR3 region: CARSLESAGYYGYTF. Here the CDR3 DNA reads TGTGCCAGGAGCTTAGAGAGTGCGGGTTACTATGGCTACACCTTC. The rearrangement uses TRBV11-2 and TRBJ1-2; D unresolved. CDR1 SGHAT and CDR2 FQNNGV come from the germline V gene. This CDR3 has 15 amino acids.

In regard to this clonotype: The junction does not match germline at one end; this may be a read error. The chain carries TRBV7-9 and TRBJ1-2; D is uncertain. The V gene's germline CDR1 is SEHNR and CDR2 FQNEAQ (reference sequence). The length of the CDR3 is 14 residues. The CDR3 region has the DNA TGTGGCAGCAGCGCGCAAGGAACTAACTATGGCTACACCTTC. It translates to CGSSAQGTNYGYTF.

With respect to this clonotype: The CDR3 does not close with the conserved phenylalanine or tryptophan, likely indicating a read error. This chain uses TRBV10-3 with TRBJ2-3; 11 bases agree with TRBD2. This CDR3 spans 18 amino acids. In germline, CDR1 is ENHRY, CDR2 SYGVKD. The CDR3: CAISEPPRLAGTTYTQYL. The CDR3 DNA reads as TGTGCCATCAGTGAACCCCCCCGACTAGCGGGAACCACATATACGCAGTATTTA.

A note on this clonotype: At one of its ends the junction is not consistent with the germline gene, which may arise from a read error. V gene TRBV4-3 combines with J gene TRBJ2-7; D is uncertain. The CDR3 covers 15 residues. Germline CDR1 and CDR2: LGHNA and YSLEER. The CDR3 bases are TGCGCCAGCAACCAAGATCTAAGCCCATCCTACGAACAGTACTTC. Residues: CASNQDLSPSYEQYF.

This clonotype has a handful of counts. The chain links TRBV5-1 to TRBJ1-1; D possibly corresponds to TRBD1 (6 bases). Trimming took 3 bases from V and 1 from J, leaving 13 bases between them. The germline V gene has CDR1 SGHRS and CDR2 YFSETQ. CDR3 size: 15 residues. The CDR3 DNA follows: TGCGCCAGCAGCTCCAGGGGACGTCAGAACACTGAAGCTTTCTTT. This codes for CASSSRGRQNTEAFF.